The 23 T cell receptor beta chains below were found in one sample sequenced in a study of blood T cell repertoires in COVID-19. Using immunoSEQ multiplex PCR, the repertoire was profiled, and TCRdb retains in-frame clones only, with some absent. The sample lists a few hundred thousand clones, roughly 91% occurring once. Specimen: PBMCs or T cells enriched from blood (not recorded which). These receptor sequences come from a woman aged 18-29 years who had recovered from COVID-19.

A word on this clone: Germline and junction disagree at one end, which may indicate a read error. This chain uses TRBV7-7 with TRBJ2-1; the D is unclear. Germline V gene sequence: CDR1 SSHAT, CDR2 FNYEAQ (reference sequence). The CDR3 is 15 residues long. The CDR3 loop is CASSLVPSSYNEQFF. The CDR3 nucleotides read TGTGCTAGCAGCTTGGTTCCTAGCTCCTACAATGAGCAGTTCTTC.

In its sample, this clone was seen once. This rearrangement joins TRBV6-5 to TRBJ2-2; TRBD2 is a possible D gene (5 bases). This CDR3 region has 13 residues. The germline V gene has CDR1 MNHEY and CDR2 SVGAGI. Trimming took off 4 bases at V and 7 bases at J, with 10 bases between the two ends. This chain's CDR3 is CASSSVGVGELFF. CDR3 in DNA: TGTGCCAGCAGTTCTGTCGGGGTCGGGGAGCTGTTTTTT.

With regard to this clone: The junction and the germline gene differ at one end; a read error may be behind it. The V call is TRBV2, the J call TRBJ2-3; 8 positions match TRBD2. The V gene's germline CDR1 is SNHLY and CDR2 FYNNEI. This CDR3 is built from 16 residues. The CDR3: CARSRGGAGGTDTQYF. The CDR3 bases are TGTGCCCGCAGTCGGGGTGGGGCGGGGGGCACGGATACGCAGTATTTT.

The chain couples TRBV19 to TRBJ1-2; D is unresolved. The CDR3 runs 13 residues. Trimming left V 5 bases short and J 4 bases short, with 11 bases between. Per the germline V gene, CDR1 is LNHDA and CDR2 is SQIVND (reference sequence). CDR3 sequence (DNA): TGTGCCAGTAGTTGGGCAGGAAGCTATGGCTACACCTTC. It translates to CASSWAGSYGYTF.

The chain uses TRBV6-2 or TRBV6-3 and TRBJ2-6; 11 nucleotides line up with TRBD2. V shed 2 bases and J 2 bases; nucleotides not matched to a gene: 5. The CDR3 has 18 amino acids. CDR1 is MNHEY, CDR2 SVGEGT, per germline. The CDR3 DNA reads as TGTGCCAGCAGTTACACCCCACTAGCGGGGGCTGGGGCCAACGTCCTGACTTTC. This gives the protein CASSYTPLAGAGANVLTF.

This chain links TRBV3-1 (or the pseudogene TRBV3-2) with TRBJ2-5; D gene ambiguous. The CDR3 extends over 14 amino acids. The V and J ends lost 2 bases and 5 bases respectively, with 12 bases between them. The germline V gene has CDR1 LGHDT and CDR2 YNNKEL (reference sequence). CDR3 DNA sequence: TGTGCCAGCAGCCAATCGGTAGAAAGCGAGACCCAGTACTTC. Its protein product is CASSQSVESETQYF.

This chain joins TRBV27 and TRBJ1-1; the D is unclear. Trimming took 4 bases from V and 0 from J, leaving 9 bases between them. The CDR3 runs to 14 residues. Germline CDR1 is MNHEY and CDR2 is SMNVEV (reference sequence). The CDR3 DNA reads TGTGCCAGCAGTTCACAACTAATGAACACTGAAGCTTTCTTT. Translation gives CASSSQLMNTEAFF.

The CDR3 DNA sequence: TGTGCCAGCTCTAACCAAGCTCAGGGCCAAAAACCCCCCTATGGCTACACCTTC. It is translated as CASSNQAQGQKPPYGYTF. The chain has TRBV18 and TRBJ1-2, with TRBD1 as a possible D gene (5 bases). CDR1 is KGHSH, CDR2 LQKENI, per germline. The CDR3 extends over 18 amino acids. The V end lost 6 bases, the J end lost 4 bases, and 27 bases lay between the germline ends. Combining the CDR3 with reference TRBV18 and TRBJ1-2 gives the whole variable domain NAGVMQNPRHLVRRRGQEARLRCSPMKGHSHVYWYRQLPEEGLKFMVYLQKENIIDESGMPKERFSAEFPKEGPSILRIQQVVRGDSAAYFCASSNQAQGQKPPYGYTFGSGTRLTVV.

The rearrangement uses TRBV7-9 and TRBJ2-5; 11 nucleotides line up with TRBD2. This CDR3 spans 17 amino acids. V was clipped by 0 bases and J by 2 bases; unmatched bases: 5. Germline CDR1 and CDR2: SEHNR and FQNEAQ (reference sequence). This CDR3 reads CASSLAGTSGGQETQYF. Written as DNA, the CDR3 is TGTGCCAGCAGCTTAGCCGGTACTAGCGGGGGACAAGAGACCCAGTACTTC.

The chain couples TRBV5-4 to TRBJ2-7; possibly TRBD2 for D (6 bases). Trimming stripped 4 bases from V and 4 bases from J, with 18 bases between. The CDR3 length is 15 residues. Germline V CDR1 and CDR2: SGHNT, YYREEE (reference sequence). The CDR3 spells CASSVPGLGVYEQYF. CDR3 sequence (DNA): TGTGCCAGCAGCGTCCCGGGACTGGGGGTATACGAGCAGTACTTC.

The V gene is TRBV2, the J gene TRBJ1-6; 11 bases align to TRBD1. The CDR3 loop spans 14 amino acids. With 6 bases clipped from V and 5 bases from J, the junction kept 0 bases outside the gene matches. Germline V lookup: CDR1 SNHLY, CDR2 FYNNEI. This chain's CDR3 is CASRDRGHNSPLHF. The CDR3 coding sequence is TGTGCCAGCAGGGACAGGGGGCATAATTCACCCCTCCACTTT.

This chain links TRBV10-3 with TRBJ1-1, with D possibly matching TRBD1 (6 bases). With 4 bases removed from V and 0 bases from J, the gap between germline ends came to 18 bases. The CDR3 extends over 17 amino acids. The germline V gene encodes CDR1 ENHRY and CDR2 SYGVKD. Here the CDR3 DNA reads TGTGCCATCAGTGGAGCTGCCGGGACACAACTGAACACTGAAGCTTTCTTT. It yields the protein CAISGAAGTQLNTEAFF.

The chain employs TRBV7-3 and TRBJ2-7; TRBD1 might be the D (7 bases). V was shortened by 5 bases and J by 3 bases, with 20 bases between the two germline ends. The CDR3 spans 16 residues. CDR1 and CDR2 from the germline V gene are SGHTA and FQGTGA. DNA for the CDR3: TGTGCCAGCAGCCTACAGGGCGGGACAGTGAACTACGAGCAGTACTTC. Its protein is CASSLQGGTVNYEQYF.

This chain joins TRBV24-1 and TRBJ2-3, with TRBD1 matching over 7 bases. J gave up 4 bases and V 3 bases, and 6 bases lay outside the gene matches. The CDR3 has 15 amino acids. Germline lookup yields CDR1 KGHDR and CDR2 SFDVKD. CDR3 residues: CATSDRQGAADTQYF. CDR3 coding DNA: TGTGCCACCAGTGATCGACAGGGAGCGGCAGATACGCAGTATTTT.

V is TRBV29-1 and J is TRBJ2-3; D unresolved. Germline CDR1 and CDR2: SQVTM and ANQGSEA. V was cut by 2 bases and J by 2 bases, with 11 bases left in between. The CDR3 consists of 14 residues. The CDR3 nucleotides are TGCAGCGTTGAACTGAACTATAACACAGATACGCAGTATTTT. Protein product: CSVELNYNTDTQYF.

The chain recombines TRBV3-1 (or the pseudogene TRBV3-2) with TRBJ1-4, with TRBD1 as a possible D gene (6 bases). This CDR3 contains 18 residues. The germline gives CDR1 LGHDT, CDR2 YNNKEL (reference sequence). The V end lost 0 bases, the J end lost 1 base, and 15 bases lay between the germline ends. The CDR3 sequence is CASSQDGGDNQTNEKLFF. The CDR3 DNA sequence: TGTGCCAGCAGCCAAGATGGGGGGGACAATCAAACTAATGAAAAACTGTTTTTT.

The chain links TRBV11-2 to TRBJ2-4, with D uncertain. The CDR3 covers 14 residues. Trimming shortened V by 5 bases and J by 0 bases, and 8 bases separated the two germline ends. Germline V gives CDR1 SGHAT, CDR2 FQNNGV. The CDR3 DNA is TGTGCCAGCAGCCCCGTCGTAGCCAAAAACATTCAGTACTTC. This sequence encodes CASSPVVAKNIQYF.

The V call is TRBV19, the J call TRBJ1-5; 9 bases line up with TRBD1. Trimming at V came to 6 bases and at J to 4 bases, leaving 4 bases not matched to a gene. The CDR3 loop spans 14 amino acids. Germline V CDR1 and CDR2: LNHDA, SQIVND (reference sequence). CDR3 residues: CASSTGGRNQPQHF. The CDR3 nucleotides read TGTGCCAGTAGCACAGGGGGCCGAAATCAGCCCCAGCATTTT.

The DNA of the CDR3 is TGTGCCTGGATTCCCTGGGGGCCCACATACAATGAGCAGTTCTTC. This codes for CAWIPWGPTYNEQFF. The chain recombines TRBV30 with TRBJ2-1; D is perhaps TRBD1 (6 bases). The CDR3 covers 15 residues. In germline, CDR1 is GTSNPN, CDR2 SVGIG (reference sequence). The V gene lost 4 bases and the J gene lost 4 bases, with 17 bases spanning the gap. The full variable domain, rest sourced from reference TRBV30 and TRBJ2-1, is SQTIHQWPATLVQPVGSPLSLECTVEGTSNPNLYWYRQAAGRGLQLLFYSVGIGQISSEVPQNLSASRPQDRQFILSSKKLLLSDSGFYLCAWIPWGPTYNEQFFGPGTRLTVL.

The chain carries TRBV9 and TRBJ1-2, with 7 positions matching TRBD1. CDR1 SGDLS and CDR2 YYNGEE come from the germline V gene. The CDR3 spans 15 residues. With V trimmed by 0 bases and J by 4 bases, 6 bases remained unmatched. The CDR3 DNA reads TGTGCCAGCAGCGTAGGTGCCGGGACAGCCTATGGCTACACCTTC. Amino acid sequence: CASSVGAGTAYGYTF.

This clone was observed a few times. The chain uses TRBV18 and TRBJ2-1; 8 nucleotides match TRBD2. The ends lost 3 bases at V and 7 bases at J; junction bases unmatched: 8. The CDR3 runs to 15 residues. The V gene's germline CDR1 is KGHSH and CDR2 LQKENI. The CDR3 DNA is TGTGCCAGCTCACCGAGGGACGGCGGGAGGAATGAGCAGTTCTTC. Translated, it gives CASSPRDGGRNEQFF.

The chain recombines TRBV4-3 with TRBJ1-1; 7 bases line up with TRBD1. Germline assignment: CDR1 LGHNA and CDR2 YSLEER. The V and J ends lost 4 bases and 2 bases, in that order; junction bases with no gene match: 7. This CDR3 is 15 amino acids long. The CDR3 protein is CASSRGQRVNTEAFF. CDR3 sequence (DNA): TGCGCCAGCAGCCGGGGACAGAGGGTTAACACTGAAGCTTTCTTT.

The rearrangement uses TRBV7-2 and TRBJ2-2; TRBD2 agrees at 8 bases. The germline V gene encodes CDR1 SGHTA and CDR2 FQGNSA. With V trimmed by 1 base and J by 0 bases, 10 bases remained unmatched. CDR3 length: 19 amino acids. CDR3 loop: CASSLGLRGANPNTGELFF. CDR3 nucleotide sequence: TGTGCCAGCAGCTTAGGTCTGCGGGGGGCAAACCCGAACACCGGGGAGCTGTTTTTT.